This T cell receptor beta chain is drawn from a study of identical twins. After removal of 3 bases from V and 5 bases from J, the junction contained 3 bases not matched to a gene. Germline CDR1 and CDR2: SEHNR and FQNEAQ (reference sequence). CDR3 length equals 14 residues. One entry per CDR3 protein, called by TCRdb with MiXCR from the 5' RACE reads. This sample has 500,000 to 650,000 distinct CDR3 sequences, with less than 9% found just once. In addition, the sample was reused for a study of yellow fever vaccine responses in identical twins.

The receptor comes from a woman aged 18 to 35 in good health. The chain has TRBV7-9 and TRBJ1-1; 10 bases fit TRBD1. The sequenced sample consisted of PBMCs. DNA of the CDR3: TGTGCCAGCAGCTTTGGGGACAGGGGTACTGAAGCTTTCTTT. This codes for CASSFGDRGTEAFF.